A single T cell receptor beta chain is shown here with its context. The germline CDR1 and CDR2 sequences are SGHNT and YYREEE (reference sequence). This CDR3 spans 16 amino acids. After removal of 2 bases from V and 9 bases from J, the junction contained 7 bases not matched to a gene. Sequencing was performed with immunoSEQ multiplex PCR; in TCRdb, only in-frame clones are kept and a portion is missing. The sample carries about 1.1 million clones, 70% to 80% recorded once. This sample is drawn from a study of shared clonotypes between healthy human individuals. This clonotype was sampled from a man aged 18 to 35 in good health. Some clones in this sample may be carry-over from other donors' samples. The sequenced material came from memory CD4+ T cells from PBMCs. Subset in this sample: CD45RA-negative fraction. This chain joins TRBV5-4 and TRBJ2-2; 13 nucleotides match TRBD2. The CDR3 DNA sequence: TGTGCCAGCAGCTTAGGACTAGCGGGAGTCGGGAGGGAGCTGTTTTTT. Amino acid sequence: CASSLGLAGVGRELFF.